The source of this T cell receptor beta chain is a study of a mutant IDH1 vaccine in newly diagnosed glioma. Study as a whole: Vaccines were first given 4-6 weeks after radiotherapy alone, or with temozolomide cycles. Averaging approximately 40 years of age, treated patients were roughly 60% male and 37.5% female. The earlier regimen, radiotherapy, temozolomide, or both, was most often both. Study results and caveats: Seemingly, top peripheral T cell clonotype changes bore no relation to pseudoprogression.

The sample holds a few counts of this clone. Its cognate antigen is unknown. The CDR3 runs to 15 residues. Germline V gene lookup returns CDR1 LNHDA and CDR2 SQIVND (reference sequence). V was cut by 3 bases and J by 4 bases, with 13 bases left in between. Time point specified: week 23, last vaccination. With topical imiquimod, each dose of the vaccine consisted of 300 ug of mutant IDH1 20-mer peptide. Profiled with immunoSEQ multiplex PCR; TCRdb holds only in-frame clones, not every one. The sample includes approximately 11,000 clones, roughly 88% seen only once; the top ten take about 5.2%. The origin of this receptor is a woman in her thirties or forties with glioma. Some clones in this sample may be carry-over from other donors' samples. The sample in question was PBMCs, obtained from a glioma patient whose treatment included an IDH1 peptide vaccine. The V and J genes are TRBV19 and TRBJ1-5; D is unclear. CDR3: CASSISGGNNQPQHF. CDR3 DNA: TGTGCCAGTAGTATTTCGGGTGGCAATAATCAGCCCCAGCATTTT.